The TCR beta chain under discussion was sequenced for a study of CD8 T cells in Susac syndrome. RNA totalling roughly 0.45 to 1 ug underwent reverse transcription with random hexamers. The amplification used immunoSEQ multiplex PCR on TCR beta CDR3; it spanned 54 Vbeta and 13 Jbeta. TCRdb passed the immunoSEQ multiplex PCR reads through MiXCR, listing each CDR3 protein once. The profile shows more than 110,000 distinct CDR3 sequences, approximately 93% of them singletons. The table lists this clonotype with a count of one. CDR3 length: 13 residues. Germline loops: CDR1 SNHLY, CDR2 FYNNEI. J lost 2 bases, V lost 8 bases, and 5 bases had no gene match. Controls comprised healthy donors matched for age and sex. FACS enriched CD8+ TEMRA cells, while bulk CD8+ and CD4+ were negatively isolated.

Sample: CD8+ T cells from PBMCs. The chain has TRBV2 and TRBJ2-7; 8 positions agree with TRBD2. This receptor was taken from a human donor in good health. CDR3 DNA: TGTGCCAGCGGAGTAGCGGGACCCTACGAGCAGTACTTC. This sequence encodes CASGVAGPYEQYF.